This TCR beta chain comes out of a study of T cells in Graves' hyperthyroidism and ophthalmopathy. Those patients with uncontrolled infection, other autoimmune disease, pregnancy or lactation were excluded. CDR3 length: 16 residues. The germline V and J ends were trimmed by 1 base and 2 bases, with 14 bases remaining between them. Germline V gene lookup returns CDR1 MGHRA and CDR2 YSYEKL. This clonotype was found a few times. RNA transcripts gave rise to amplified TCR beta CDR3 regions. First-round RT-PCR targeting the TCR CDR3 was performed with the HTBI primer set. Using its own MiXCR run on the multiplex PCR reads, TCRdb lists one record per CDR3 protein. The sample includes 800,000 or so distinct CDR3 sequences, 35% to 40% seen only once; the top ten take more than 7%.

The receptor comes from a man between 18 and 35 years old with Graves' hyperthyroidism. Sequencing was carried out using blood. This chain uses TRBV4-1 with TRBJ2-5, with D perhaps matching TRBD2 (5 bases). Here the CDR3 reads CASSQVSSGSQETQYF. CDR3 coding DNA: TGCGCCAGCAGCCAAGTCTCGTCGGGGAGTCAAGAGACCCAGTACTTC.